This T cell receptor (beta chain) originates from a study of T cell responses to AZD1222 COVID-19 vaccine. Germline CDR1 and CDR2: MRHNA and SNTAGT. The J segment lost 4 bases and the V segment lost 3 bases, leaving 4 bases of the junction unmatched. CDR3 size: 15 residues. Produced via immunoSEQ multiplex PCR; TCRdb's table is partial and in-frame only. This table has around 160,000 clones, roughly 91% appearing once. This clone is labeled as medium-sized. The same CDR3 is also encoded by other DNA sequences in this sample. The rearrangement joins TRBV6-4 to TRBJ2-3; 10 bases fit TRBD2. This receptor was obtained from an adult in good health. The specimen comprised peripheral blood, sampled on day 0 of AZD1222 vaccination. The CDR3 DNA reads TGTGCCAGCAGTGATACAAGCGGGGGGGCAGATACGCAGTATTTT. Its protein product is CASSDTSGGADTQYF.